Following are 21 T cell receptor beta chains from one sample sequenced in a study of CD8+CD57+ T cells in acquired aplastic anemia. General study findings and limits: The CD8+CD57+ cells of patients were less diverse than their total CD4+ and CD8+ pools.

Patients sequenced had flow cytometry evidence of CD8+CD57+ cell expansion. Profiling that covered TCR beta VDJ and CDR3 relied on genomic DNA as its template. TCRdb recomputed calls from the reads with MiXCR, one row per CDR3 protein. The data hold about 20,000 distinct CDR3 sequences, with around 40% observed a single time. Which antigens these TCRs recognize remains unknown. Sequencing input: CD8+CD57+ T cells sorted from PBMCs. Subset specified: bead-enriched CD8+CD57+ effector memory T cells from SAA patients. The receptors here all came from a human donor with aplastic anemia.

CDR3 nucleotide sequence: TGTGCCAGCAGCTTGGATTCGTCTATGGACTATGGCTACACCTTC. Amino acids: CASSLDSSMDYGYTF. The rearrangement uses TRBV7-2 and TRBJ1-2; D is undetermined. The V gene lost 3 bases and the J gene lost 3 bases, with 14 bases spanning the gap. The CDR3 is made up of 15 amino acids. Germline values: CDR1 SGHTA, CDR2 FQGNSA.

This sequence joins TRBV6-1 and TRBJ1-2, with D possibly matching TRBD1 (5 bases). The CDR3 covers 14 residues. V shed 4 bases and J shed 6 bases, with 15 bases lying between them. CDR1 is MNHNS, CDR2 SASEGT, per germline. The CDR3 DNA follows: TGTGCCAGCAGTGTAGACAGTGGATGGGATGGCTACACCTTC. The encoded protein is CASSVDSGWDGYTF.

CDR3 protein: CASSSNPASGGTYEQFF. Here the CDR3 DNA reads TGTGCCAGCAGCTCCAACCCTGCCAGCGGGGGGACCTATGAGCAGTTCTTC. The rearrangement joins TRBV5-4 to TRBJ2-1; 9 bases are a match to TRBD2. CDR1 is SGHNT, CDR2 YYREEE, per germline (reference sequence). V dropped 3 bases and J dropped 8; count of bases not matched to a gene: 15. CDR3 size: 17 residues.

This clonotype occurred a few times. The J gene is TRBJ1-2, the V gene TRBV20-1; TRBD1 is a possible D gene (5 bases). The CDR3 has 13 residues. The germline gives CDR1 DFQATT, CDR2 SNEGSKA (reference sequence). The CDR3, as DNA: TGCGTTACCGGTTGGGACGGGGGTTATGGCTACACCTTC. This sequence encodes CVTGWDGGYGYTF.

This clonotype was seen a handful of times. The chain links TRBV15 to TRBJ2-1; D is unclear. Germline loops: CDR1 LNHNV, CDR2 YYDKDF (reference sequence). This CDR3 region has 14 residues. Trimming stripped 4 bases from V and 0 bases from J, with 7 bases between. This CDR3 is CATSIQSSYNEQFF. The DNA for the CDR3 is TGTGCCACCAGCATCCAAAGCTCCTACAATGAGCAGTTCTTC. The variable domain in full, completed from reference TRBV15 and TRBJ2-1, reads DAMVIQNPRYQVTQFGKPVTLSCSQTLNHNVMYWYQQKSSQAPKLLFHYYDKDFNNEADTPDNFQSRRPNTSFCFLDIRSPGLGDTAMYLCATSIQSSYNEQFFGPGTRLTVL.

CDR3 DNA sequence: TGTGCCTGCGGGCCGGGGCGAGCTAATGAAAAACTGTTTTTT. It encodes CACGPGRANEKLFF. The V gene is TRBV2, the J gene TRBJ1-4, with D perhaps TRBD1 (5 bases). Germline V gives CDR1 SNHLY, CDR2 FYNNEI. The CDR3 has 14 residues. V lost 11 bases and J 3 bases, leaving 16 bases between the germline ends.

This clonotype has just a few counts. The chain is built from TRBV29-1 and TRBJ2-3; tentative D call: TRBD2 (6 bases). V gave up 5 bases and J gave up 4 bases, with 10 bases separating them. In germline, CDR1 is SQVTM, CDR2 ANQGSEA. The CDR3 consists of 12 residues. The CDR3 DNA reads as TGCAGCGTTCGGGAGAATGCAGATACGCAGTATTTT. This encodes CSVRENADTQYF.

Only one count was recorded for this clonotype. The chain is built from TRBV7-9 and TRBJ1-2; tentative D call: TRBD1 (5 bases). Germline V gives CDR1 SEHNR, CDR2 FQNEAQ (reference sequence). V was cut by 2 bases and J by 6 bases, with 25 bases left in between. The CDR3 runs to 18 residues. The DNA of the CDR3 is TGTGCCAGCAGCTTAAGCCCCGCATCTAGACAGATTGCCCATGGCTACACCTTC. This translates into CASSLSPASRQIAHGYTF.

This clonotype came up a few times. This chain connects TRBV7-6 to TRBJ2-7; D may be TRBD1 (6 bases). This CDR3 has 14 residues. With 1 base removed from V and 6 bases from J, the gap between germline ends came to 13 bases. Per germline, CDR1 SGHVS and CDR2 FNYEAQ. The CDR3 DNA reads TGTGCCAGCAGCTTAGAAGCAGGGGCAGCCGAGCAGTACTTC. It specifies CASSLEAGAAEQYF.

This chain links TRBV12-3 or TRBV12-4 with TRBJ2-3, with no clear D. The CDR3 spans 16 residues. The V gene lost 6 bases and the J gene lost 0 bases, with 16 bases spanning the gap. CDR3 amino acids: CASSPRAAASTDTQYF. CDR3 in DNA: TGTGCCAGCAGCCCTCGAGCAGCAGCTAGCACAGATACGCAGTATTTT.

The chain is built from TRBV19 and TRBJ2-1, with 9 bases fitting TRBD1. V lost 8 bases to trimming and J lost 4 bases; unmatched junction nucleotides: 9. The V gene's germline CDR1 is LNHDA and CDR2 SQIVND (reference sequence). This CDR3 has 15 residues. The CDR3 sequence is CASWDRDHQYNEQFF. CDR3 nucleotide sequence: TGTGCCAGTTGGGACAGGGACCATCAGTACAATGAGCAGTTCTTC.

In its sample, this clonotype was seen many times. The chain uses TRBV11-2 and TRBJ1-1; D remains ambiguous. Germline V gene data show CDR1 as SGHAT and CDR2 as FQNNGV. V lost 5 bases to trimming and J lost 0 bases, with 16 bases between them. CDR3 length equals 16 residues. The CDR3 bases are TGTGCCAGCAGCCCGCTGGTGGGAAGTTTGAACACTGAAGCTTTCTTT. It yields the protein CASSPLVGSLNTEAFF.

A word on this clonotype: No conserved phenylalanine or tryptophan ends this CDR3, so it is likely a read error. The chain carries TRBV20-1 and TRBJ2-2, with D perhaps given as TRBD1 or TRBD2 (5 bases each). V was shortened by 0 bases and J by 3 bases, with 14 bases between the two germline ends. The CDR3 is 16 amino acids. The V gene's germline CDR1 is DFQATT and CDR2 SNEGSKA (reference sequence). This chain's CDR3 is CSARDGAGSYTGELFL. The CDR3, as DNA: TGCAGTGCTAGAGATGGGGCAGGGAGCTACACCGGGGAGCTGTTTCTT.

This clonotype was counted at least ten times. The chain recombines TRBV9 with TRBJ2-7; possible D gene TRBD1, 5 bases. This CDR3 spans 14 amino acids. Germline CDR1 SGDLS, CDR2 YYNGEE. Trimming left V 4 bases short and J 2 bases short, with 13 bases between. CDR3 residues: CASSPYSGTYEQYF. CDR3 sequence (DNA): TGTGCCAGCAGCCCCTACTCAGGGACCTACGAGCAGTACTTC.

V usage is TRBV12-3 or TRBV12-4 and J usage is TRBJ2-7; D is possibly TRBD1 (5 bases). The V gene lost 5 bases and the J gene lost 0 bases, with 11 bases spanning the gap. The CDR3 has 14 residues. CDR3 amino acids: CASSPGSSSYEQYF. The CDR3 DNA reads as TGTGCCAGCAGTCCAGGGTCCAGCTCCTACGAGCAGTACTTC.

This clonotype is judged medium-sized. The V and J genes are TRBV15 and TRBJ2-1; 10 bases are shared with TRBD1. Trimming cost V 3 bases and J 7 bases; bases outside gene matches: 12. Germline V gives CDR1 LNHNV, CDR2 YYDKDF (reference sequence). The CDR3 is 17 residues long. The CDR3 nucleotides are TGTGCCACCAGCAGCTCCAGGTCGGGACAGGGGTTGAATGAGCAGTTCTTC. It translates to CATSSSRSGQGLNEQFF.

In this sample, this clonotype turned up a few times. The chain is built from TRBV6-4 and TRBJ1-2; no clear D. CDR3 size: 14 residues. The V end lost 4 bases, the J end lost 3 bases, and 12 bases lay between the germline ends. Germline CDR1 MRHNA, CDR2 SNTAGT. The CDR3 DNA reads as TGTGCCAGCAGTGTACCTACGAGGGACTATGGCTACACCTTC. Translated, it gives CASSVPTRDYGYTF.

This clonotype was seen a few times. Written as DNA, the CDR3 is TGTGCCAGCAGCTCAATTAGCGGGACCGATAAAGATACGCAGTATTTT. Translated: CASSSISGTDKDTQYF. The rearrangement links TRBV7-3 to TRBJ2-3, with 8 bases that match TRBD2. Looked up from germline, CDR1 is SGHTA and CDR2 is FQGTGA. V lost 4 bases to trimming and J lost 5 bases; unmatched junction nucleotides: 11. The length of the CDR3 is 16 residues.

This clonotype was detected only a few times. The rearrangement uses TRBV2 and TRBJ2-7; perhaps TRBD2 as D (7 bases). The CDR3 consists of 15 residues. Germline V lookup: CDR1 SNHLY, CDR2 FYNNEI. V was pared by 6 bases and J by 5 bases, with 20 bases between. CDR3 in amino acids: CASRPSWGGGDEQYF. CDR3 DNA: TGTGCCAGCAGACCTAGCTGGGGGGGCGGCGACGAGCAGTACTTC.

The CDR3: CASSLSIGQGPYEQYF. The CDR3 DNA follows: TGTGCCAGCAGTTTGAGCATTGGACAGGGGCCCTACGAGCAGTACTTC. The chain carries TRBV28 and TRBJ2-7, with 9 bases lining up with TRBD1. Germline-derived CDR1 and CDR2 are MDHEN and SYDVKM. This CDR3 is built from 16 residues. The J segment lost 2 bases and the V segment lost 3 bases, leaving 8 bases of the junction unmatched.

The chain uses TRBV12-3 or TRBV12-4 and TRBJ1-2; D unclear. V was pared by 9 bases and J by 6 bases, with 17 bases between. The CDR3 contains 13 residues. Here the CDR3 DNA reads TGTGCCAGTCTGGGGAATCCAATTCATGGCTACACCTTC. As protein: CASLGNPIHGYTF.